This T cell receptor (beta chain) was found in a study of blood T cell repertoires in COVID-19. Sequencing was performed with immunoSEQ multiplex PCR; in TCRdb, only in-frame clones are kept and a portion is missing. The sample consists of tens of thousands of clones, 93% of them appearing once. V lost 8 bases and J lost 4; bases outside the gene matches: 1. From germline, CDR1 is MDHEN and CDR2 SYDVKM. This CDR3 region has 11 residues. The specimen was peripheral blood. This clonotype was sampled from a woman in her seventies with COVID-19, enrolled during active disease. The rearrangement links TRBV28 to TRBJ1-1; 7 bases agree with TRBD1. The CDR3, as DNA: TGTGCCAGCTACAGGGGCACTGAAGCTTTCTTT. It codes for CASYRGTEAFF.